This T cell receptor (beta chain) was identified during a study of B cell selection in AIRE deficiency (dated by TCRdb to the late 2010s). About the study as a whole: TCRbeta repertoires of sorted blood CD4+ conventional T cells and regulatory T cells were compared between AIRE-deficient patients and healthy controls. The TCR-sequenced cohort comprised about 5 AIRE-deficient APECED patients and about 5 healthy control donors. Points the paper makes about the study in general: Shorter CDR3s were found in shared Treg sequences, reflecting a bias toward rearrangements containing few non-templated nucleotide insertions. Around 30% of Treg TCRbeta sequences shared among healthy donors appeared in patient Tconv cells, suggesting diversion of Treg-biased clones into the Tconv compartment. Only TCRbeta chains were sequenced; approximately 35% of shared healthy-donor Treg sequences also occurred in healthy Tconv, possibly because of differing TCRalpha chains. In terms of TCRBV gene usage, CDR3 length and TCR diversity, Tconv and Treg cells from AIRE-deficient patients looked similar to Tconv and Treg cells from healthy donors. Among approximately 3,400 shared Treg TCRbeta sequences, 31.6% were shared exclusively by healthy donors and roughly 9% exclusively by patients, which suggests that Treg selection is less efficient in the absence of AIRE.

Regulatory T cells were sorted as CD4+CD25hiCD127low/negative cells. Control samples were obtained from healthy donors who were not related to the patients. Tconv and Treg cells for TCRbeta sequencing were sorted on a FACSAria flow cytometer. The sorted cells went into 5-ml round-bottom polystyrene tubes, and the dry cell pellets were then frozen at -80 degrees C until sequencing. Comments on this clone: Its specific antigen is unknown. No base-level quality is on record; no much larger clone is a single base apart.

The immunoSEQ platform was used to sequence the TCRbeta chain. The published analysis was carried out like this. Tens of thousands of distinct TCRbeta sequences from patients and roughly 1x10^5 from healthy donors were obtained from pooled Treg repertoires. Treg TCRbeta sequences found in two or more individuals were defined as public, and these public Treg TCRbeta sequences were then searched for in Tconv repertoires. Differences between groups were assessed using Mann-Whitney U tests with Bonferroni-Dunn correction in GraphPad Prism 7.03. This is the immuneACCESS table as TCRdb keeps it, with only in-frame sequences that have V and J called. A part of the clones is gone; compared with another copy, unresolved V genes explain less than half, and the rest is unexplained. That table gives V, J and clone size, and the DNA gave D and trimming. Present in this sample are around 20,000 clones, approximately 94% of which were seen just once. 0.89% of the sample is held by the ten biggest clonotypes.

The sequenced sample was CD4+CD25+ Tregs sorted from PBMCs. This receptor was taken from a human donor in good health.

The CDR3: CASSYGAGPQETQYF. The sequenced DNA is TGCGCCAGCAGCTATGGCGCGGGCCCGCAAGAGACCCAGTACTTC. The chain is made from TRBV5-1 and TRBJ2-5, and TRBD2 may be the D gene, going by 5 matching bases. The CDR3 measures 15 amino acids from cysteine to phenylalanine. The only DNA kept is the CDR3, 45 bases in frame from the first base. Taken from the germline V gene, the CDR1 and CDR2 loops are SGHRS and YFSETQ. Trimming costs V 3 bases and J 2 bases, and their ends lie 14 bases apart.